Listed below are T cell receptor beta chains from one sample, sequenced in a study of shared clonotypes between healthy human individuals. The table came from immunoSEQ multiplex PCR; TCRdb's copy has only in-frame clones and leaves some out. The repertoire includes about 960,000 clones, less than 85% of them detected once, and roughly 1.5% sits in the top ten. The material sequenced was memory CD4+ T cells sorted from blood. The receptor source for this set is a man aged 18 to 30 in good health. CDR3s include the opening cysteine and the closing phenylalanine or tryptophan. Each record gives: V gene, J gene, clone size, D gene, CDR3 protein, CDR3 DNA. The D gene is left open where the match is weak. The listing skips clone size in some rows; elsewhere it reads once, few, many or a size class.

TRBV6-4	TRBJ2-1	-	TRBD2	CAGESLAGAKISYNEQFF	TGTGCCGGAGAGAGCCTAGCGGGGGCTAAGATAAGCTACAATGAGCAGTTCTTC
TRBV6-1	TRBJ2-7	-	TRBD1	CASSEARGQGPYEQYF	TGTGCCAGCAGTGAAGCAAGGGGACAGGGGCCCTACGAGCAGTACTTC
TRBV7-9	TRBJ2-7	-	TRBD2	CASSSLAGASSYEQYF	TGTGCCAGCAGCTCTCTAGCGGGAGCATCCTCCTACGAGCAGTACTTC
TRBV28	TRBJ2-7	-	TRBD2	CASSLEGLVYEQYF	TGTGCCAGCAGTTTAGAGGGACTAGTCTACGAGCAGTACTTC
TRBV4-1	TRBJ1-6	-	TRBD1	CASSQDRANYNSPLHF	TGCGCCAGCAGCCAGGACAGGGCAAACTATAATTCACCCCTCCACTTT
TRBV30	TRBJ1-2	-	-	CAWSTTGTLTGGYTF	TGTGCCTGGAGTACTACAGGGACGCTGACTGGGGGCTACACCTTC
TRBV21-1	TRBJ1-5	-	-	CARGEIQPQHF	TGTGCCAGAGGAGAAATCCAGCCCCAGCATTTT
TRBV5-4	TRBJ2-7	-	TRBD1	CASSGQVGSYEQYF	TGTGCCAGCAGCGGACAGGTTGGTTCCTACGAGCAGTACTTC
TRBV19	TRBJ2-5	few	-	CASSIAPFQETQYF	TGTGCCAGTAGTATAGCTCCCTTCCAAGAGACCCAGTACTTC
TRBV11-2	TRBJ2-3	-	-	CASSLDGAYPLGDTQYF	TGTGCCAGCAGCTTAGACGGGGCCTATCCACTAGGAGATACGCAGTATTTT